This T cell receptor beta chain originates from a study of control samples from healthy donors and cancer patients. CDR1 is SGHNT, CDR2 YYREEE, per germline (reference sequence). V was trimmed by 6 bases and J by 1 base, leaving 18 bases between them. The CDR3 contains 16 residues. Sequencing was performed with immunoSEQ multiplex PCR; in TCRdb, only in-frame clones are kept and a portion is missing. The sample contains fewer than 200,000 clones, roughly 90% of which appear only once. The TCR sequence derives from a man younger than 40 in good health. The sample was blood. The chain couples TRBV5-4 to TRBJ2-3, with D perhaps matching TRBD2 (6 bases). The CDR3 protein is CASTRQRASGTDTQYF. Here the CDR3 DNA reads TGTGCCAGCACCAGGCAGCGGGCTAGCGGCACAGATACGCAGTATTTT. Drawing the rest from reference TRBV5-4 and TRBJ2-3, the complete variable domain is ETGVTQSPTHLIKTRGQQVTLRCSSQSGHNTVSWYQQALGQGPQFIFQYYREEENGRGNFPPRFSGLQFPNYSSELNVNALELDDSALYLCASTRQRASGTDTQYFGPGTRLTVL.